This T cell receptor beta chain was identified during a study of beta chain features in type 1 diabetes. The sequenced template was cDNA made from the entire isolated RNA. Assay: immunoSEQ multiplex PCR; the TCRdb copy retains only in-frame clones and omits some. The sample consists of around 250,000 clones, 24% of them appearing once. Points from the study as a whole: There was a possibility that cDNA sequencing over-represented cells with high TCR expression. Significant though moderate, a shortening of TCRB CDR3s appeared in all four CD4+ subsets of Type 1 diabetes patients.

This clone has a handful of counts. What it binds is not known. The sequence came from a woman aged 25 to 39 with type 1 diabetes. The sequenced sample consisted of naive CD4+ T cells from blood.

The CDR3 sequence is CASSPGSANEKLFF. The CDR3 coding sequence is TGTGCCAGCAGCCCCGGCAGCGCTAATGAAAAACTGTTTTTT. The J gene is TRBJ1-4, the V gene TRBV7-9; D remains ambiguous. CDR1 and CDR2 from the germline V gene are SEHNR and FQNEAQ (reference sequence). There are 14 residues in the CDR3. Between the trimmed V and J ends, which lost 5 bases and 3 bases, there was a span of 10 bases.